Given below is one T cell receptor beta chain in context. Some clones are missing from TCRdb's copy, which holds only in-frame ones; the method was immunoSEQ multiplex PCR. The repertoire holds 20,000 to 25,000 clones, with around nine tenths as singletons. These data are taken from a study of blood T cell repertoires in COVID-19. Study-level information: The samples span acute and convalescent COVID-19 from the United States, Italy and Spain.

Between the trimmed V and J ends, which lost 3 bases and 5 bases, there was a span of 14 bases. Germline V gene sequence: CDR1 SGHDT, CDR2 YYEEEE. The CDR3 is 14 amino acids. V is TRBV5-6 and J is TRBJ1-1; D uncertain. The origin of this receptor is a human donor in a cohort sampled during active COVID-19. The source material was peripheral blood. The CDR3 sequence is CASSSDSDGTEAFF. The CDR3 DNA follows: TGTGCCAGCAGCTCAGATTCCGACGGGACTGAAGCTTTCTTT.